This T cell receptor (beta chain) was identified during a study of Ad26.COV2.S vaccination and SARS-CoV-2 variants. Study-wide context: Enrolled in COV1001, the donor was in the Ad26.COV2.S trial arm, which received the vaccine. The authors gave Ad26.COV2.S intramuscularly, either once or twice 56 days apart.

Treatment denoted: about 20 received Ad26.COV2.S at low or high dose, single or two shots; about five received placebo; per-sample allocation not given. Sampling occurred on day 63 after the first vaccine or placebo injection. An adult donor aged 18-55 years was enrolled in Boston. General study points: Placebo recipients had lower spike-specific TCR breadth than vaccine recipients.

About this clone: The antigen remains unidentified.

Data came from immunoSEQ multiplex PCR; TCRdb stores just in-frame clones and leaves some out. The sample holds about 350,000 clones, about 87% seen once. This CDR3 comprises 14 residues. Per germline, CDR1 SGHTA and CDR2 FQGTGA. After removal of 4 bases from V and 8 bases from J, the junction contained 8 bases not matched to a gene. The receptor's source is a person aged 18 to 59 who received the Ad26.COV2.S COVID-19 vaccine or a placebo. This chain joins TRBV7-3 and TRBJ1-2; 9 bases map to TRBD1. The sequenced sample was peripheral blood, obtained in a trial of Ad26.COV2.S vaccine versus placebo. CDR3: CASSSTGGGEGYTF. CDR3 nucleotides: TGTGCCAGCAGCTCGACAGGGGGTGGGGAAGGCTACACCTTC.